This T cell receptor (beta chain) comes out of a study of cytomegalovirus exposure and HLA in healthy donors. Study as a whole: Researchers previously reported finding fewer than 140 million unique TCR beta sequences from 170 million or so T cells.

The V end lost 4 bases, the J end lost 3 bases, and 14 bases lay between the germline ends. This CDR3 is 14 amino acids long. Germline CDR1 reads SGHNT; CDR2 reads YYREEE (reference sequence). Study-wide findings and caveats: Earlier analysis looked at TCR beta V segments, and most were productive about 90% or about 30% of the time.

About this clone itself: Its matching antigen is unknown.

The study ran its PCR with 60 Vbeta and 13 Jbeta primers. TCRdb's copy holds only in-frame clones and misses some; the assay was immunoSEQ multiplex PCR. The repertoire consists of 130,000 or so clones, with 82% occurring once and the leading ten covering less than 2%. This receptor was obtained from a woman aged 40 to 50 in good health and CMV-seronegative. Sequencing was carried out using PBMCs. The chain is built from TRBV5-4 and TRBJ2-7; D gene ambiguous. CDR3 loop: CASSDPTKLYEQYF. Here the CDR3 DNA reads TGTGCCAGCAGCGATCCAACTAAGCTCTACGAGCAGTACTTC.